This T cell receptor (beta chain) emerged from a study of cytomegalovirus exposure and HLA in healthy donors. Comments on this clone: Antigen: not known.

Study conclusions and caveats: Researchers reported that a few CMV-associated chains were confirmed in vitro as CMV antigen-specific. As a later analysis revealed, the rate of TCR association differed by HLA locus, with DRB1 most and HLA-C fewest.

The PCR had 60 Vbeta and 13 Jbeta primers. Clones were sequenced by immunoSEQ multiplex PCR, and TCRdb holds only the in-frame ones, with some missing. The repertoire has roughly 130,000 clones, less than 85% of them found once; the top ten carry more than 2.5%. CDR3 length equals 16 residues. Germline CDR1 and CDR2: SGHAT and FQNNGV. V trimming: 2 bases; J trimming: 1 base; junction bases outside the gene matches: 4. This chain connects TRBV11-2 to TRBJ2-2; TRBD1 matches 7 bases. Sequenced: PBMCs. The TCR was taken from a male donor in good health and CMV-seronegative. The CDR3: CASSLRQGRNTGELFF. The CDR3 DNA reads TGTGCCAGCAGCTTACGACAGGGAAGGAACACCGGGGAGCTGTTTTTT.